These T cell receptor beta chains were read from a single sample in a study of tumor-infiltrating lymphocytes in primary liver carcinoma. TCRdb re-analysed the multiplex PCR reads in MiXCR, keeping a single row per CDR3 protein. This sample has 84,000 or so distinct CDR3 sequences, with 60% to 75% found just once. Sequences were obtained from liver tumor tissue from sampling region 1. The origin of the receptors is a man aged 35-49 years with primary liver carcinoma and hepatitis B virus infection. The CDR3 runs from the conserved cysteine through the conserved F or W. Fields, in order: CDR3 protein, CDR3 length, V gene, clone size, D gene. D genes are given only for firm matches. Not every row has a clone size; where given, it reads once, few, many or a size class.

CASTLDRSSYEQYF | 14 | TRBV12-3/TRBV12-4 | NA | NA
CAGTQGLSGANVPTF | 15 | TRBV11-2 | NA | NA
CASSYSSREQSF | 12 | TRBV6-5 | NA | NA
CASSLHSSGAYNEQFF | 16 | TRBV7-9 | many | TRBD2
CSVDGRAAETKYF | 13 | TRBV29-1 | once | TRBD2
CASSPARGGGYF | 12 | TRBV28 | NA | NA
CVSSQEPSGTDTHYF | 15 | TRBV4-1 | NA | TRBD2
CGSRPGRAGVWDEHFF | 16 | TRBV7-9 | NA | TRBD2
CASSFTPGERETQYF | 15 | TRBV5-1 | NA | NA
CNVISMSSGASVLTF | 15 | TRBV29-1 | NA | NA
CASREGHEQYF | 11 | TRBV6-1 | NA | NA
CSVEGTVGKEQLF | 13 | TRBV29-1 | NA | NA
CASSQQVSNQPQHF | 14 | TRBV28 | many | NA
CASSSKVVYNSYNEQFF | 17 | TRBV12-3/TRBV12-4 | NA | NA
CAGILVRTYPGTGELLF | 17 | TRBV11-2 | NA | NA
CSVVSTQETQYF | 12 | TRBV29-1 | many | NA
CSASWLAGGPSTDTQYF | 17 | TRBV20-1 | NA | TRBD2
CTSSTGTGVYGYTF | 14 | TRBV5-1 | NA | TRBD1
CSVDRDGAYNEQFF | 14 | TRBV29-1 | many | NA
CSVGNRDTQYF | 11 | TRBV29-1 | NA | NA
CASSDKFMNTEAFF | 14 | TRBV2 | NA | NA
CASSQGLAGGNTGELFF | 17 | TRBV4-1 | many | TRBD2
CACSAGPNMQYF | 12 | TRBV2 | NA | NA
CTISARLETQYF | 12 | TRBV10-3 | NA | NA
CASSYTETGDERYF | 14 | TRBV6-5 | medium-sized | TRBD1
CASSLEGSLLNEQFF | 15 | TRBV11-2 | NA | NA
CASSLGASGPRAGETQYF | 18 | TRBV28 | few | TRBD2
CSGRSASGSETHYF | 14 | TRBV29-1 | NA | TRBD2
CSVETGGYNEQFF | 13 | TRBV29-1 | NA | TRBD1
CASSLRLAREVHNEQFF | 17 | TRBV11-1 | once | TRBD2
CASSERQLSNQPQHF | 15 | TRBV21-1 | NA | NA
CASSSFYREQGYDYTF | 16 | TRBV13 | NA | NA
CVSSLVSLYGYAF | 13 | TRBV7-9 | NA | NA
CASNFRTSENIGELFF | 16 | TRBV5-1 | once | TRBD2
CTSSLTPYGYTF | 12 | TRBV12-3/TRBV12-4 | NA | NA
CASSEAPGQGYEQYF | 15 | TRBV6-1 | medium-sized | TRBD1
CTNSLDETETYEQYF | 15 | TRBV11-2 | NA | NA
CSGLPGHGVGEQLF | 14 | TRBV29-1 | NA | NA
CATSTGTEQFF | 11 | TRBV24-1 | once | TRBD1
CASSGRDTDFGYGDVFF | 17 | TRBV6-1 | NA | NA
CASSREARSSYEQYF | 15 | TRBV6-5 | many | TRBD2
CASTRREYYVQYF | 13 | TRBV12-3/TRBV12-4 | NA | NA
CASSKLAGVSEQFF | 14 | TRBV12-3/TRBV12-4 | NA | NA
CASSGDRGLTGELVF | 15 | TRBV5-1 | few | TRBD1
CAMSLAFSHNEQFF | 14 | TRBV7-9 | NA | NA
CASSYSNHEQFF | 12 | TRBV6-5 | NA | NA
CASNPRTDRAYEQYF | 15 | TRBV6-6 | NA | NA
CASSPTRRGETQYF | 14 | TRBV5-1 | many | NA
CVSTQGAGDTIYF | 13 | TRBV11-2 | NA | NA
CASGLSYNEQFF | 12 | TRBV11-1 | medium-sized | NA
CASSYTGCAGTGELFF | 16 | TRBV6-5 | once | NA
CASSLYPTENTEAFF | 15 | TRBV5-1 | many | NA
CASSQSQGADTQYF | 14 | TRBV7-9 | many | TRBD1
CASSLRPGQGNTIYF | 15 | TRBV5-6 | many | TRBD1
CASSPSTGPNTGELFF | 16 | TRBV5-1 | few | NA
CASSPGTGAFKGIINYGHSF | 20 | TRBV6-5 | NA | TRBD1
CASSLESWGQGAREQFF | 17 | TRBV11-2 | NA | NA
CAISYDRDRVGTGELFF | 17 | TRBV11-2 | NA | TRBD1
CASSWVSVSTDTLYF | 15 | TRBV6-5 | NA | NA
CASSRLSGNKQYF | 13 | TRBV6-5 | NA | NA